This record covers a single T cell receptor beta chain. Extractions gave at least 6 micrograms of total RNA per sample. V was clipped by 10 bases and J by 13 bases; unmatched bases: 14. Germline CDR1 is MDHEN and CDR2 is SYDVKM. The CDR3 consists of 14 residues. The record originates from a study of blood T cells in healthy people across ages. Primed by a sample-barcoded 5' primer and a J-beta primer mix, a second PCR proceeded for about 6 to 11 cycles. Every cDNA was tagged by a template-switch adaptor with 12 random nucleotides. TCRdb re-called the 5' RACE reads through MiXCR, storing one row per CDR3 protein. This sample has about 1.8 million distinct CDR3 sequences, with 49% found just once.

The gene calls are TRBV28 and TRBJ2-4, with 12 bases aligning to TRBD2. The specimen was blood. The sequence was obtained from a woman aged 40-49 years in good health. This chain's CDR3 is CATTRTSGAREQYF. CDR3 nucleotide sequence: TGTGCCACCACTAGGACTAGCGGGGCTCGTGAGCAGTACTTC.